A single sample is the source of the 26 T cell receptor beta chains below, sequenced in a study of shared clonotypes between healthy human individuals. Positive CCR7 selection of CD45RO-negative cells yielded the naive CD8 cells, and terminally differentiated effector memory CD45RA+ cells were excluded. The method was immunoSEQ multiplex PCR; TCRdb's version includes in-frame clones alone and lacks a portion of them. The data hold about 2.2 million clones, with 85% to 95% observed a single time. The sequencing input was naive CD8+ T cells from PBMCs. These receptors originate from a man aged 18 to 30 in good health. Some clones in this sample may be carry-over from other donors' samples.

The chain couples TRBV19 to TRBJ2-7, with D possibly called TRBD1 or TRBD2 (5 bases each). The germline V and J ends were trimmed by 8 bases and 4 bases, with 21 bases remaining between them. Per the germline V gene, CDR1 is LNHDA and CDR2 is SQIVND (reference sequence). The CDR3 has 15 amino acids. The CDR3 DNA reads TGTGCCAGTGGAGTTGGGGGTAAGGGGTCGTACGAGCAGTACTTC. The encoded protein is CASGVGGKGSYEQYF.

This chain's CDR3 is CASRTTGRTDTQYF. The CDR3 DNA is TGTGCCAGCAGGACGACAGGGCGCACAGATACGCAGTATTTT. This chain uses TRBV2 with TRBJ2-3; TRBD1 matches at 7 bases. V lost 6 bases to trimming and J lost 1 base; unmatched junction nucleotides: 4. The CDR3 spans 14 residues. CDR1 and CDR2 from the germline V gene are SNHLY and FYNNEI. Based on the CDR3 plus reference TRBV2 and TRBJ2-3, the full variable domain is EPEVTQTPSHQVTQMGQEVILRCVPISNHLYFYWYRQILGQKVEFLVSFYNNEISEKSEIFDDQFSVERPDGSNFTLKIRSTKLEDSAMYFCASRTTGRTDTQYFGPGTRLTVL.

The chain employs TRBV10-3 and TRBJ1-1; D is unresolved. Germline V gene sequence: CDR1 ENHRY, CDR2 SYGVKD. V was shortened by 3 bases and J by 0 bases, with 11 bases between the two germline ends. The CDR3 contains 15 residues. In DNA, the CDR3 is TGTGCCATCAGTGATCTGGTGGGAATGAACACTGAAGCTTTCTTT. This translates into CAISDLVGMNTEAFF.

This chain joins TRBV7-5 and TRBJ2-1; the D call TRBD2 from the table was never checked on the DNA. TRBV7-5 counts as a pseudogene. The CDR3 spans 13 residues. CDR3 in amino acids: CARSLKRVDEQFF. The CDR3 coding sequence is TGTGCCAGAAGCTTAAAGCGCGTAGATGAGCAGTTCTTC.

This chain uses TRBV6-1 with TRBJ2-1, with TRBD2 matching 7 bases. Germline trimming cut 2 bases from V and 6 bases from J; bases unmatched to any gene: 7. This CDR3 has 15 amino acids. The germline V gene encodes CDR1 MNHNS and CDR2 SASEGT. CDR3 nucleotides: TGTGCCAGCAGTGAACAGTCGGGAGGATTCAATGAGCAGTTCTTC. As protein: CASSEQSGGFNEQFF.

The chain carries TRBV7-9 and TRBJ2-7, with 8 bases that match TRBD2. V lost 4 bases and J lost 3; bases outside the gene matches: 5. The CDR3 consists of 14 residues. CDR1 is SEHNR and CDR2 is FQNEAQ in the germline V gene (reference sequence). CDR3 loop: CASSYIAGLYEQYF. The CDR3 bases are TGTGCCAGCAGCTATATAGCGGGACTCTACGAGCAGTACTTC. Full variable domain (remainder filled in from reference TRBV7-9 and TRBJ2-7): DTGVSQNPRHKITKRGQNVTFRCDPISEHNRLYWYRQTLGQGPEFLTYFQNEAQLEKSRLLSDRFSAERPKGSFSTLEIQRTEQGDSAMYLCASSYIAGLYEQYFGPGTRLTVT.

The CDR3 loop is CASSRPGQGALSYEQYF. CDR3 bases: TGTGCCAGCAGTAGACCGGGACAGGGGGCTCTTTCCTACGAGCAGTACTTC. The chain employs TRBV5-5 and TRBJ2-7; 12 nucleotides match TRBD1. Germline trimming cut 5 bases from V and 1 base from J; bases unmatched to any gene: 10. The germline V gene has CDR1 SGHKS and CDR2 YYEKEE (reference sequence). The CDR3 sequence is 17 residues long.

The chain links TRBV20-1 to TRBJ2-1; D is unresolved. Germline CDR1 DFQATT, CDR2 SNEGSKA (reference sequence). The CDR3 loop spans 11 amino acids. The V and J ends lost 6 bases and 5 bases respectively, with 8 bases between them. In DNA, the CDR3 is TGCAGTGCACCGCTTGACAATGAGCAGTTCTTC. Translating it yields CSAPLDNEQFF.

The chain couples TRBV4-1 to TRBJ2-2, with a tentative D call TRBD2 (6 bases). CDR1 and CDR2 from the germline V gene are MGHRA and YSYEKL. The CDR3 length is 15 residues. V lost 2 bases and J lost 6, with 13 bases in between. The CDR3: CASSQTQTSSGELFF. The CDR3, as DNA: TGCGCCAGCAGCCAAACCCAGACTAGTTCCGGGGAGCTGTTTTTT.

V and J are TRBV18 and TRBJ2-7; 8 bases fit TRBD1. From germline, CDR1 is KGHSH and CDR2 LQKENI. V shed 3 bases and J 2 bases; nucleotides not matched to a gene: 15. The CDR3 spans 18 residues. CDR3 sequence reads: CASSPGTERDRRTYEQYF. CDR3 nucleotide sequence: TGTGCCAGCTCACCCGGGACGGAAAGGGACAGGAGAACCTACGAGCAGTACTTC. Complete variable domain (other parts from reference TRBV18 and TRBJ2-7): NAGVMQNPRHLVRRRGQEARLRCSPMKGHSHVYWYRQLPEEGLKFMVYLQKENIIDESGMPKERFSAEFPKEGPSILRIQQVVRGDSAAYFCASSPGTERDRRTYEQYFGPGTRLTVT.

This chain connects TRBV11-2 to TRBJ2-3; perhaps TRBD1 as D (6 bases). This CDR3 spans 14 amino acids. Germline CDR1 reads SGHAT; CDR2 reads FQNNGV. Trimming took 5 bases from V and 12 from J, leaving 21 bases between them. DNA of the CDR3: TGTGCCAGCAGCGGCCCCGGGACAAACTTGACTCAGTATTTT. It translates to CASSGPGTNLTQYF.

The chain couples TRBV29-1 to TRBJ2-2; the D gene is possibly TRBD2 (6 bases). The CDR3 loop spans 15 amino acids. CDR1 SQVTM and CDR2 ANQGSEA come from the germline V gene. V was pared by 3 bases and J by 5 bases, with 16 bases between. The CDR3 region is CSVELEGTRTGELFF. The CDR3 DNA reads as TGCAGCGTTGAGTTGGAGGGGACCCGAACCGGGGAGCTGTTTTTT.

The V and J genes are TRBV25-1 and TRBJ1-1, with D perhaps matching TRBD1 (6 bases). Germline lookup yields CDR1 MGHDK and CDR2 SYGVNS. V was clipped by 2 bases and J by 4 bases, with 14 bases between them. This CDR3 has 15 residues. The DNA for the CDR3 is TGTGCCAGCAGTGAAGCCGGGGGGCTGGGCACTGAAGCTTTCTTT. Its protein is CASSEAGGLGTEAFF.

A note on this clone: Other DNA variants within this sample encode the same CDR3. The chain joins TRBV7-9 to TRBJ2-1, with no clear D. Per germline, CDR1 SEHNR and CDR2 FQNEAQ (reference sequence). This CDR3 is 13 amino acids long. V lost 1 base and J lost 6, with 7 bases in between. CDR3 coding DNA: TGTGCCAGCAGCTTAGGGCTCCGCAATGAGCAGTTCTTC. Its protein product is CASSLGLRNEQFF.

The CDR3, as DNA: TGCGCCAGCAGCGCCTGGACAGGGACTGAGTATGGCTACACCTTC. This sequence encodes CASSAWTGTEYGYTF. The genes are TRBV5-1 and TRBJ1-2; TRBD1 aligns across 8 bases. V shed 4 bases, J shed 5 bases, and the junction held 10 bases outside the gene matches. The CDR3 totals 15 residues. CDR1 is SGHRS, CDR2 YFSETQ, per germline.

This sequence joins TRBV7-9 and TRBJ1-2; D gene uncertain. Germline V gene data show CDR1 as SEHNR and CDR2 as FQNEAQ (reference sequence). The length of the CDR3 is 14 residues. The ends were cut back, 5 bases at V and 5 bases at J, with 15 bases in the middle. Written as DNA, the CDR3 is TGTGCCAGCAGCCCCACGGACGGGCTATATGGCTACACCTTC. Its translation: CASSPTDGLYGYTF.

The J gene is TRBJ1-1, the V gene TRBV29-1; unclear D gene. The germline V and J ends were trimmed by 8 bases and 1 base, with 11 bases remaining between them. The CDR3 sequence is 12 residues long. CDR1 and CDR2 (germline): SQVTM, ANQGSEA. The CDR3 bases are TGCAGCACCTGGTCAGCGAACACTGAAGCTTTCTTT. Its translation: CSTWSANTEAFF.

The J gene is TRBJ2-7, the V gene TRBV5-4, with D unresolved. Trimming shortened V by 1 base and J by 3 bases, and 8 bases separated the two germline ends. Germline V gives CDR1 SGHNT, CDR2 YYREEE (reference sequence). The CDR3 extends over 13 amino acids. The CDR3 sequence: CASSLNLGYEQYF. The CDR3 DNA follows: TGTGCCAGCAGCTTGAATCTAGGCTACGAGCAGTACTTC.

The genes are TRBV5-5 and TRBJ1-1, with 9 bases lining up with TRBD1. The CDR3 is 15 residues long. V lost 3 bases, J lost 0 bases, and 3 bases stayed unmatched. The germline V gene encodes CDR1 SGHKS and CDR2 YYEKEE (reference sequence). CDR3 DNA sequence: TGTGCCAGCAGCTCTACAGGGGGCTTGAACACTGAAGCTTTCTTT. Translating gives CASSSTGGLNTEAFF.

The V gene is TRBV28, the J gene TRBJ2-2, with 7 bases matching TRBD2. Germline values: CDR1 MDHEN, CDR2 SYDVKM. J lost 2 bases, V lost 6 bases, and 6 bases had no gene match. The CDR3 length is 15 residues. CDR3 in amino acids: CASSHGTTNTGELFF. The CDR3 bases are TGTGCCAGCAGCCACGGGACTACCAACACCGGGGAGCTGTTTTTT. The entire variable domain, with the rest obtained from reference TRBV28 and TRBJ2-2, is as follows: DVKVTQSSRYLVKRTGEKVFLECVQDMDHENMFWYRQDPGLGLRLIYFSYDVKMKEKGDIPEGYSVSREKKERFSLILESASTNQTSMYLCASSHGTTNTGELFFGEGSRLTVL.

In regard to this clone: Other DNA sequences within the sample encode an identical CDR3. The chain carries TRBV6-5 and TRBJ2-5; D not certain. CDR3 length equals 11 residues. The germline V gene encodes CDR1 MNHEY and CDR2 SVGAGI. Deletions cut 8 bases from V and 0 bases from J, with 4 bases between. The CDR3 loop is CASLNQETQYF. CDR3 in DNA: TGTGCCAGCCTTAACCAAGAGACCCAGTACTTC.

The rearrangement joins TRBV29-1 to TRBJ1-4; tentative D call: TRBD1 (6 bases). The germline V and J ends were trimmed by 5 bases and 4 bases, with 14 bases remaining between them. The CDR3 has 14 amino acids. CDR1 SQVTM and CDR2 ANQGSEA come from the germline V gene. The CDR3 reads CSVTDRFNNEKLFF. CDR3 in DNA: TGCAGCGTTACCGACAGGTTCAATAATGAAAAACTGTTTTTT.

The genes are TRBV2 and TRBJ2-1; no definite D call. Deletions cut 3 bases from V and 2 bases from J, with 11 bases between. The CDR3 consists of 15 residues. CDR1 and CDR2 from the germline V gene are SNHLY and FYNNEI. As DNA, the CDR3 is TGTGCCAGCAGTGAGCGCAGCCAGACCTACAATGAGCAGTTCTTC. Amino acids: CASSERSQTYNEQFF.

V is TRBV4-1 and J is TRBJ2-3, with 9 bases lining up with TRBD1. CDR1 MGHRA and CDR2 YSYEKL come from the germline V gene. V shed 1 base, J shed 4 bases, and the junction held 9 bases outside the gene matches. The CDR3 extends over 17 amino acids. The CDR3 region has the DNA TGCGCCAGCAGCCAAGGGGCCACAGGGGGCTTCGCAGATACGCAGTATTTT. Translation gives CASSQGATGGFADTQYF.

This clone has just one count. The chain carries TRBV7-3 and TRBJ2-3; D is undetermined. Trimming removed 0 bases from V and 0 bases from J, with 7 bases in between. The V gene's germline CDR1 is SGHTA and CDR2 FQGTGA. The CDR3 has 15 amino acids. As DNA, the CDR3 is TGTGCCAGCAGCTTAACAGATTCTAGCACAGATACGCAGTATTTT. Encoded protein: CASSLTDSSTDTQYF. Variable domain in full (rest from reference TRBV7-3 and TRBJ2-3): GAGVSQTPSNKVTEKGKYVELRCDPISGHTALYWYRQSLGQGPEFLIYFQGTGAADDSGLPNDRFFAVRPEGSVSTLKIQRTERGDSAVYLCASSLTDSSTDTQYFGPGTRLTVL.

The V and J genes are TRBV6-1 and TRBJ2-1; D unclear. Germline V gene sequence: CDR1 MNHNS, CDR2 SASEGT. The germline V and J ends were trimmed by 4 bases and 0 bases, with 10 bases remaining between them. The CDR3 is 15 amino acids. CDR3 sequence: CASSVKDSSYNEQFF. The DNA of the CDR3 is TGTGCCAGCAGTGTAAAGGATAGCTCCTACAATGAGCAGTTCTTC.